The 32 T cell receptor beta chains given below trace back to one sample, sequenced in a study of T cell changes during pregnancy in multiple sclerosis. This table comes from immunoSEQ multiplex PCR, and its TCRdb copy is limited to in-frame clones, with some not included. The repertoire holds about 36,000 clones, with more than 70% as singletons. The material sequenced was CD4+ T cells from peripheral blood mononuclear cells, taken in the first trimester of pregnancy. These receptors came from a female donor with multiple sclerosis, enrolled in a pregnancy study.

This rearrangement joins TRBV7-3 to TRBJ2-1; TRBD2 matches at 14 bases. The CDR3 is 14 residues long. Per the germline V gene, CDR1 is SGHTA and CDR2 is FQGTGA. Trimming removed 8 bases from V and 8 bases from J; junction bases left unmatched: 5. CDR3: CASSPGLAGDEQFF. The CDR3 nucleotides are TGTGCCAGCTCACCGGGACTAGCGGGGGATGAGCAGTTCTTC. The full variable domain, rest sourced from reference TRBV7-3 and TRBJ2-1, is GAGVSQTPSNKVTEKGKYVELRCDPISGHTALYWYRQSLGQGPEFLIYFQGTGAADDSGLPNDRFFAVRPEGSVSTLKIQRTERGDSAVYLCASSPGLAGDEQFFGPGTRLTVL.

The rearrangement links TRBV27 to TRBJ1-5; D gene ambiguous. V was trimmed by 5 bases and J by 9 bases, leaving 14 bases between them. The germline V gene has CDR1 MNHEY and CDR2 SMNVEV (reference sequence). The CDR3 runs to 13 residues. Here the CDR3 reads CASSPRPGSPQHF. The CDR3 DNA sequence: TGTGCCAGCAGTCCTAGACCGGGATCGCCCCAGCATTTT.

This clone was found a few times. The rearrangement links TRBV6-1 to TRBJ1-1; TRBD1 might be the D (5 bases). This CDR3 spans 14 amino acids. CDR1 is MNHNS and CDR2 is SASEGT in the germline V gene. V lost 2 bases to trimming and J lost 7 bases, with 14 bases between them. CDR3 DNA: TGTGCCAGCAGTGAATTAGTGGGGCTGATTGAAGCTTTCTTT. Protein sequence: CASSELVGLIEAFF.

V gene TRBV6-5 combines with J gene TRBJ2-2, with TRBD2 matching over 7 bases. The CDR3 runs 15 residues. The junction had 10 bases not matched to a gene; V was cut back by 6 bases and J by 6 bases. Germline V CDR1 and CDR2: MNHEY, SVGAGI. The CDR3 DNA reads TGTGCCAGCAGATTGGACGGCCTAGCGGCCGGGGAGCTGTTTTTT. Encoded protein: CASRLDGLAAGELFF.

This CDR3 is CASSLGTSNEQFF. CDR3 DNA: TGTGCCAGCAGCTTAGGGACTAGCAATGAGCAGTTCTTC. The chain uses TRBV7-7 and TRBJ2-1; 7 positions agree with TRBD2. Trimming cost V 1 base and J 6 bases; bases outside gene matches: 0. The CDR3 totals 13 residues. CDR1 and CDR2 (germline): SSHAT, FNYEAQ (reference sequence).

With regard to this clone: The sample carries other DNA sequences with the same CDR3. This chain connects TRBV9 to TRBJ2-5, with 8 bases fitting TRBD1. The CDR3 totals 18 residues. Germline CDR1 is SGDLS and CDR2 is YYNGEE. Trimming removed 3 bases from V and 1 base from J; junction bases left unmatched: 14. The CDR3 loop is CASSASPLATGVQETQYF. The DNA of the CDR3 is TGTGCCAGCAGCGCAAGCCCATTAGCGACAGGGGTCCAAGAGACCCAGTACTTC.

This rearrangement joins TRBV27 to TRBJ2-1; D gene ambiguous. Between the trimmed V and J ends, which lost 6 bases and 0 bases, there was a span of 12 bases. This CDR3 has 15 amino acids. Germline CDR1 is MNHEY and CDR2 is SMNVEV (reference sequence). The CDR3 protein is CASSLSVSSYNEQFF. The CDR3 DNA reads TGTGCCAGCAGCCTTTCGGTAAGCTCCTACAATGAGCAGTTCTTC.

J is TRBJ2-7 and V is TRBV25-1, with D hard to call. Germline assignment: CDR1 MGHDK and CDR2 SYGVNS. This CDR3 has 14 residues. Trimming took off 2 bases at V and 2 bases at J, with 10 bases between the two ends. CDR3 loop: CASSELGRAYEQYF. DNA of the CDR3: TGTGCCAGCAGTGAACTAGGCCGCGCCTACGAGCAGTACTTC.

This sequence joins TRBV28 and TRBJ2-5; D remains unclear. With 5 bases removed from V and 4 bases from J, the gap between germline ends came to 14 bases. The CDR3 runs to 14 residues. The germline CDR1 and CDR2 sequences are MDHEN and SYDVKM. The DNA for the CDR3 is TGTGCCAGCAGTCCCCACCAGGTCGGAGAGACCCAGTACTTC. Translated, it gives CASSPHQVGETQYF.

The sample holds one count of this clone. The chain links TRBV7-2 to TRBJ2-7; tentatively, D is TRBD2 (6 bases). The V end was cut by 1 base, the J end by 2 bases, with 12 bases between. CDR1 and CDR2 from the germline V gene are SGHTA and FQGNSA. The CDR3 spans 15 residues. CDR3 sequence (DNA): TGTGCCAGCAGCTTAGTGGCTAGCGTCGCCTACGAGCAGTACTTC. The encoded protein is CASSLVASVAYEQYF. Supplemented by reference TRBV7-2 and TRBJ2-7, the full variable domain reads GAGVSQSPSNKVTEKGKDVELRCDPISGHTALYWYRQSLGQGLEFLIYFQGNSAPDKSGLPSDRFSAERTGGSVSTLTIQRTQQEDSAVYLCASSLVASVAYEQYFGPGTRLTVT.

Only one count was recorded for this clone. The chain is built from TRBV6-5 and TRBJ2-7, with TRBD1 identical over 7 bases. V shed 6 bases and J 1 base; nucleotides not matched to a gene: 3. Germline V CDR1 and CDR2: MNHEY, SVGAGI. The CDR3 sequence is 13 residues long. CDR3 sequence (DNA): TGTGCCAGCAGGTCGACAGGGTCCTACGAGCAGTACTTC. Translated: CASRSTGSYEQYF.

The chain is built from TRBV25-1 and TRBJ2-3; 10 bases map to TRBD2. Per the germline V gene, CDR1 is MGHDK and CDR2 is SYGVNS. CDR3 length: 16 residues. V shed 6 bases and J 0 bases; nucleotides not matched to a gene: 6. CDR3 protein: CASRESSGSSTDTQYF. In DNA, the CDR3 is TGTGCCAGCAGAGAGTCTAGCGGGAGCAGCACAGATACGCAGTATTTT.

The chain links TRBV5-1 to TRBJ2-3, with unresolved D. The CDR3 spans 14 residues. Trimming cost V 1 base and J 0 bases, with 6 bases left between them. CDR1 and CDR2 (germline): SGHRS, YFSETQ. The CDR3 reads CASSLQDSTDTQYF. The CDR3 nucleotides read TGCGCCAGCAGCTTGCAGGATAGCACAGATACGCAGTATTTT.

The J gene is TRBJ2-7, the V gene TRBV9, with TRBD1 as a possible D gene (5 bases). Trimming cost V 1 base and J 2 bases, with 10 bases left between them. The CDR3 runs 14 residues. In germline, CDR1 is SGDLS, CDR2 YYNGEE. CDR3 in amino acids: CASSVIWGAYEQYF. CDR3 bases: TGTGCCAGCAGCGTAATCTGGGGCGCCTACGAGCAGTACTTC.

This clone was seen more than once but under ten times. The chain couples TRBV19 to TRBJ2-7, with D tentatively TRBD2 (6 bases). Trimming took 4 bases from V and 2 from J, leaving 12 bases between them. Looked up from germline, CDR1 is LNHDA and CDR2 is SQIVND (reference sequence). The CDR3 runs 14 residues. The chain's CDR3 is CASSRASAAYEQYF. The CDR3 bases are TGTGCCAGTAGTAGGGCTAGCGCAGCCTACGAGCAGTACTTC. Using reference TRBV19 and TRBJ2-7 for the parts outside the CDR3, the full variable domain is DGGITQSPKYLFRKEGQNVTLSCEQNLNHDAMYWYRQDPGQGLRLIYYSQIVNDFQKGDIAEGYSVSREKKESFPLTVTSAQKNPTAFYLCASSRASAAYEQYFGPGTRLTVT.

The chain has TRBV5-1 and TRBJ2-6; the D gene is possibly TRBD2 (7 bases). V was cut by 4 bases and J by 7 bases, with 18 bases left in between. This CDR3 region has 16 residues. Per germline, CDR1 SGHRS and CDR2 YFSETQ. This chain's CDR3 is CASSTGGYEGANVLTF. As DNA, the CDR3 is TGCGCCAGCAGCACGGGGGGCTATGAGGGAGCCAACGTCCTGACTTTC.

This clone has just one count. CDR3 residues: CASQATNEKLFF. The CDR3 nucleotides read TGTGCCAGTCAGGCAACTAATGAAAAACTGTTTTTT. The chain employs TRBV19 and TRBJ1-4; D gene uncertain. CDR1 LNHDA and CDR2 SQIVND come from the germline V gene (reference sequence). With 8 bases removed from V and 0 bases from J, the gap between germline ends came to 4 bases. CDR3 length equals 12 residues.

The J gene is TRBJ2-1, the V gene TRBV5-1, with 8 positions matching TRBD2. Trimming cost V 3 bases and J 9 bases; bases outside gene matches: 8. This CDR3 has 14 amino acids. Germline V gives CDR1 SGHRS, CDR2 YFSETQ. CDR3 DNA sequence: TGCGCCAGCAGCTCTATAGCGGGAAAGAGTGAGCAGTTCTTC. Translating it yields CASSSIAGKSEQFF.

The genes are TRBV6-1 and TRBJ1-1, with TRBD1 matching 9 bases. In germline, CDR1 is MNHNS, CDR2 SASEGT. Losses at the gene ends were 5 bases for V and 0 bases for J; bases not matched to a gene: 4. CDR3 length: 15 residues. DNA for the CDR3: TGTGCCAGCAGTTCAAGACAGGGGGTGAACACTGAAGCTTTCTTT. Its protein product is CASSSRQGVNTEAFF.

V and J are TRBV28 and TRBJ1-2; D possibly corresponds to TRBD1 (6 bases). V was pared by 7 bases and J by 2 bases, with 11 bases between. The germline CDR1 and CDR2 sequences are MDHEN and SYDVKM. The CDR3 length is 13 residues. The CDR3 spells CASKGQRNYGYTF. DNA for the CDR3: TGTGCCAGCAAAGGACAGAGAAACTATGGCTACACCTTC.

The chain carries TRBV10-3 and TRBJ1-2; D gene uncertain. Germline CDR1 reads ENHRY; CDR2 reads SYGVKD. The CDR3 sequence is 13 residues long. Trimming took 6 bases from V and 4 from J, leaving 12 bases between them. The CDR3 reads CAIRGPGFYGYTF. CDR3 nucleotides: TGTGCCATCAGGGGTCCGGGTTTCTATGGCTACACCTTC.

The chain combines TRBV5-1 with TRBJ1-1, with a weak D call TRBD1 (5 bases). The CDR3 loop spans 14 amino acids. V was cut by 2 bases and J by 1 base, with 9 bases left in between. CDR1 is SGHRS and CDR2 is YFSETQ in the germline V gene. CDR3 sequence: CASSFEGENTEAFF. The CDR3 DNA reads TGCGCCAGCAGCTTTGAAGGGGAGAACACTGAAGCTTTCTTT.

This clone appeared a single time. This rearrangement joins TRBV9 to TRBJ2-7; 7 bases align to TRBD1. Germline CDR1 reads SGDLS; CDR2 reads YYNGEE. Losses at the gene ends were 0 bases for V and 3 bases for J; bases not matched to a gene: 6. This CDR3 has 15 amino acids. For the CDR3, the DNA is TGTGCCAGCAGCGTAGCCTCGACAGGGCGCTACGAGCAGTACTTC. Protein product: CASSVASTGRYEQYF.

The gene calls are TRBV11-2 and TRBJ2-7; perhaps TRBD2 as D (5 bases). V lost 5 bases to trimming and J lost 1 base, with 21 bases between them. Germline assignment: CDR1 SGHAT and CDR2 FQNNGV. The CDR3 covers 17 residues. The CDR3 DNA reads TGTGCCAGCAGCGATGCTCTGGGGAGCCCCCTTTCCTACGAGCAGTACTTC. Translation gives CASSDALGSPLSYEQYF.

V and J are TRBV7-3 and TRBJ1-1, with D tentatively TRBD1 (6 bases). There are 14 residues in the CDR3. V lost 4 bases and J 3 bases, leaving 12 bases between the germline ends. The V gene's germline CDR1 is SGHTA and CDR2 FQGTGA. The DNA for the CDR3 is TGTGCCAGCAGCTACAGGGTGGAGGACACTGAAGCTTTCTTT. Amino acid sequence: CASSYRVEDTEAFF.

This chain links TRBV5-1 with TRBJ1-5; 7 nucleotides line up with TRBD1. CDR1 and CDR2 (germline): SGHRS, YFSETQ. The CDR3 has 16 residues. Trimming took 2 bases from V and 4 from J; bases not matched to a gene: 9. This CDR3 is CASSLGPQGLNQPQHF. The CDR3 DNA reads as TGCGCCAGCAGCTTAGGCCCACAGGGGTTAAATCAGCCCCAGCATTTT.

V usage is TRBV5-1 and J usage is TRBJ1-6; tentative D call: TRBD1 (5 bases). Trimming shortened V by 2 bases and J by 0 bases, and 15 bases separated the two germline ends. The CDR3 extends over 18 amino acids. Looked up from germline, CDR1 is SGHRS and CDR2 is YFSETQ. The CDR3 sequence: CASSFTRRDSSYNSPLHF. CDR3 sequence (DNA): TGCGCCAGCAGCTTCACCCGTAGAGACAGCTCCTATAATTCACCCCTCCACTTT.

The chain joins TRBV6-5 to TRBJ1-2; the match to TRBD1 covers 9 bases. The CDR3 is 13 residues long. The germline CDR1 and CDR2 sequences are MNHEY and SVGAGI. J gave up 3 bases and V 7 bases, and 3 bases lay outside the gene matches. The CDR3 spells CASTRTGDYGYTF. CDR3 bases: TGTGCCAGCACTAGGACAGGGGACTATGGCTACACCTTC.

This clone turned up a few times. The chain couples TRBV5-1 to TRBJ1-1; TRBD1 matches at 8 bases. V lost 1 base to trimming and J lost 5 bases; unmatched junction nucleotides: 1. The CDR3 extends over 13 amino acids. Germline assignment: CDR1 SGHRS and CDR2 YFSETQ. CDR3 in amino acids: CASSLNRGTEAFF. Written as DNA, the CDR3 is TGCGCCAGCAGCTTGAACAGGGGGACTGAAGCTTTCTTT. The full variable domain, completed using reference TRBV5-1 and TRBJ1-1, is KAGVTQTPRYLIKTRGQQVTLSCSPISGHRSVSWYQQTPGQGLQFLFEYFSETQRNKGNFPGRFSGRQFSNSRSEMNVSTLELGDSALYLCASSLNRGTEAFFGQGTRLTVV.

The chain couples TRBV19 to TRBJ2-3, with unresolved D. The V end lost 0 bases, the J end lost 4 bases, and 5 bases lay between the germline ends. Germline V gene lookup returns CDR1 LNHDA and CDR2 SQIVND (reference sequence). This CDR3 has 13 amino acids. The CDR3 region has the DNA TGTGCCAGTAGTATAGATGCAGCAGATACGCAGTATTTT. It is translated as CASSIDAADTQYF.

V gene TRBV27 combines with J gene TRBJ1-2, with a tentative D call TRBD1 (6 bases). Trimming shortened V by 4 bases and J by 7 bases, and 10 bases separated the two germline ends. Germline V gene sequence: CDR1 MNHEY, CDR2 SMNVEV (reference sequence). The CDR3 spans 12 residues. The CDR3 region has the DNA TGTGCCAGCAGTTCCTCGACAGGTGGCTACACCTTC. Encoded protein: CASSSSTGGYTF.

This chain uses TRBV11-3 with TRBJ2-2; 12 bases agree with TRBD2. The CDR3 consists of 16 residues. Germline V gene sequence: CDR1 SGHNT, CDR2 YENEEA. The V segment lost 6 bases and the J segment 6 bases; nucleotides outside the gene matches: 8. The CDR3: CASSTTSGGKAGELFF. CDR3 in DNA: TGTGCCAGCAGTACGACTAGCGGGGGAAAGGCCGGGGAGCTGTTTTTT.